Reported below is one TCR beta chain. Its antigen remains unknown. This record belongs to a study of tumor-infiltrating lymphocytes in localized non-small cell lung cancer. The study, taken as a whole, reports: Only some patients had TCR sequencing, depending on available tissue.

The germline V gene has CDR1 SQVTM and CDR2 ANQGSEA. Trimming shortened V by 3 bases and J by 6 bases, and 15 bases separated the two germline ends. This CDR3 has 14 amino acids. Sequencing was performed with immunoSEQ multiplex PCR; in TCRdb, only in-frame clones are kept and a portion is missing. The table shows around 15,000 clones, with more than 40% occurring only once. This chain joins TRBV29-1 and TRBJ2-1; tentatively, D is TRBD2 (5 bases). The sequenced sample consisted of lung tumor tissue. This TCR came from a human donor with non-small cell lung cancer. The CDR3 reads CSVDEGRDSNEQFF. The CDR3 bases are TGCAGCGTTGATGAGGGAAGGGATAGCAATGAGCAGTTCTTC.